The 21 T cell receptor beta chains listed next were all sequenced from one sample in a study of post-analysis software for immune sequencing data. Their antigens remain unidentified. General observations from the study: Among five TRBV segments more frequent in patients than controls were TRBV5-6, TRBV5-1 and TRBV20-1.

Each TCR beta cDNA library carried unique molecular identifiers. TCRdb used MiXCR to reprocess the PCR reads, holding one entry per CDR3 protein. Of about 820,000 distinct CDR3 sequences detected, approximately 50% appear once; the ten largest clones hold 4.6%. Material: blood. Receptors originate from a girl aged 5-17 years with multiple sclerosis.

With regard to this clonotype: Compared with germline, one end of the junction differs, possibly owing to a read error. The chain uses TRBV5-4 and TRBJ2-6; perhaps TRBD2 as D (6 bases). The CDR3 has 19 amino acids. Germline V CDR1 and CDR2: SGHNT, YYREEE (reference sequence). DNA for the CDR3: TGTGCCAGCAGCTTACGAGAAGGAGGGGTTCTTTCTGGGGCCAACGTCCGGACTTTC. Translating it yields CASSLREGGVLSGANVRTF.

The J gene is TRBJ2-3, the V gene TRBV7-6; tentatively, D is TRBD2 (5 bases). Trimming removed 5 bases at V and 0 bases at J, with 18 bases between. The CDR3 covers 17 residues. Per germline, CDR1 SGHVS and CDR2 FNYEAQ. The DNA of the CDR3 is TGTGCCAGCAGCCATCAAGCGGAGAACTCTAGCACAGATACGCAGTATTTT. Its translation: CASSHQAENSSTDTQYF.

This clonotype turned up a few times. V is TRBV25-1 and J is TRBJ1-1; unclear D gene. Germline CDR1 MGHDK, CDR2 SYGVNS. The CDR3 has 11 amino acids. V was trimmed by 4 bases and J by 11 bases, leaving 11 bases between them. The chain's CDR3 is CASSAPAEAFF. The CDR3 DNA reads as TGTGCCAGCAGTGCCCCCGCGGAGGCTTTCTTT.

The count of this clonotype is one. This chain connects TRBV12-3 or TRBV12-4 to TRBJ1-2; weak D call: TRBD1 (6 bases). The CDR3 spans 15 residues. V was clipped by 5 bases and J by 2 bases, with 15 bases between them. The CDR3: CASSLTQGYNYGYTF. DNA for the CDR3: TGTGCCAGCAGTCTAACTCAGGGGTACAACTATGGCTACACCTTC.

This clonotype came up once. The chain links TRBV7-3 to TRBJ2-1; 8 bases fit TRBD1. Germline assignment: CDR1 SGHTA and CDR2 FQGTGA. V lost 0 bases to trimming and J lost 5 bases; unmatched junction nucleotides: 9. This CDR3 region has 17 residues. The CDR3 coding sequence is TGTGCCAGCAGCTTAACACCCGGGACAGGTACCCACAATGAGCAGTTCTTC. Its translation: CASSLTPGTGTHNEQFF.

The rearrangement joins TRBV29-1 to TRBJ1-5; D not resolved. The CDR3 spans 14 residues. Trimming stripped 1 base from V and 1 base from J, with 8 bases between. CDR1 and CDR2 from the germline V gene are SQVTM and ANQGSEA. CDR3 sequence reads: CSVEGRSSNQPQHF. As DNA, the CDR3 is TGCAGCGTTGAAGGCAGGTCAAGCAATCAGCCCCAGCATTTT.

At least ten counts were recorded for this clonotype. This sequence joins TRBV29-1 and TRBJ2-7; D is unclear. This CDR3 is built from 12 residues. V was pared by 1 base and J by 1 base, with 5 bases between. Germline V CDR1 and CDR2: SQVTM, ANQGSEA. The DNA of the CDR3 is TGCAGCGTTGAAGGATTATCCTACGAGCAGTACTTC. Amino acids: CSVEGLSYEQYF.

This clonotype was detected only a few times. The V call is TRBV29-1, the J call TRBJ1-4; TRBD1 is a possible D gene (6 bases). V was pared by 6 bases and J by 3 bases, with 14 bases between. From germline, CDR1 is SQVTM and CDR2 ANQGSEA. The CDR3 has 14 amino acids. This chain's CDR3 is CSVEYRGPNEKLFF. In nucleotides, the CDR3 is TGCAGCGTCGAGTATCGGGGGCCTAATGAAAAACTGTTTTTT.

The V gene is TRBV12-3 or TRBV12-4, the J gene TRBJ2-3; tentative D call: TRBD2 (6 bases). The CDR3 length is 13 residues. V was pared by 5 bases and J by 7 bases, with 13 bases between. The CDR3 DNA follows: TGTGCCAGCAGTCCTATTGCGGGGAATACGCAGTATTTT. It encodes CASSPIAGNTQYF.

CDR3 in amino acids: CASSPPAGGSEKLFF. CDR3 nucleotides: TGTGCCAGCAGCCCCCCCGCAGGGGGTAGTGAAAAACTGTTTTTT. V usage is TRBV28 and J usage is TRBJ1-4, with 7 positions matching TRBD1. Looked up from germline, CDR1 is MDHEN and CDR2 is SYDVKM. The V and J ends lost 6 bases and 7 bases, in that order; junction bases with no gene match: 11. This CDR3 region has 15 residues.

The J gene is TRBJ2-7, the V gene TRBV12-5; D gene unclear. Trimming left V 5 bases short and J 0 bases short, with 5 bases between. This CDR3 is 12 amino acids long. Germline CDR1 reads LGHNT; CDR2 reads FRNRAP. In nucleotides, the CDR3 is TGTGCTAGTGGTCGGGTCTCCTACGAGCAGTACTTC. This encodes CASGRVSYEQYF.

J is TRBJ2-5 and V is TRBV6-1; D is uncertain. Matching the DNA end better, TRBJ2-7 makes the J call doubtful. The germline V gene has CDR1 MNHNS and CDR2 SASEGT. The CDR3 spans 14 residues. The CDR3 bases are TGTGCCAGCAGTGAAGCGTGGGAAGGCTACGAGCAGTACTTC. As protein: CASSEAWEGYEQYF.

This chain connects TRBV3-1 to TRBJ1-2; D is unclear. The germline V gene has CDR1 LGHDT and CDR2 YNNKEL (reference sequence). Trimming pared 3 bases from V and 0 bases from J, leaving 11 bases between. The CDR3 is 15 residues long. This CDR3 is CASSHGRLANYGYTF. CDR3 coding DNA: TGTGCCAGCAGCCACGGACGGTTAGCTAACTATGGCTACACCTTC.

Only a few counts were recorded for this clonotype. This chain links TRBV10-3 with TRBJ1-2, with D possibly being TRBD1 (6 bases). Germline V CDR1 and CDR2: ENHRY, SYGVKD. The CDR3 is 16 amino acids. Trimming removed 6 bases at V and 4 bases at J, with 21 bases between. CDR3 region: CAISPLGGRDGYGYTF. As DNA, the CDR3 is TGTGCCATCAGCCCCCTCGGGGGCAGGGACGGCTATGGCTACACCTTC.

This clonotype appeared a single time. The chain links TRBV5-1 to TRBJ1-2; D not resolved. CDR1 and CDR2 from the germline V gene are SGHRS and YFSETQ. V was pared by 2 bases and J by 0 bases, with 8 bases between. CDR3 length equals 14 residues. As DNA, the CDR3 is TGCGCCAGCAGCTTACAATCAGCTAACTATGGCTACACCTTC. Encoded protein: CASSLQSANYGYTF.

The V gene is TRBV9, the J gene TRBJ1-4, with a tentative D call TRBD1 (5 bases). V gave up 1 base and J gave up 7 bases, with 8 bases separating them. The germline CDR1 and CDR2 sequences are SGDLS and YYNGEE. CDR3 length: 13 residues. CDR3 bases: TGTGCCAGCAGCGTATCAGGGACTGAAAAACTGTTTTTT. It specifies CASSVSGTEKLFF. Full variable domain (remainder filled in from reference TRBV9 and TRBJ1-4): DSGVTQTPKHLITATGQRVTLRCSPRSGDLSVYWYQQSLDQGLQFLIQYYNGEERAKGNILERFSAQQFPDLHSELNLSSLELGDSALYFCASSVSGTEKLFFGSGTQLSVL.

V and J are TRBV27 and TRBJ1-1, with 7 positions matching TRBD1. This CDR3 is built from 16 residues. The germline CDR1 and CDR2 sequences are MNHEY and SMNVEV (reference sequence). V trimming: 5 bases; J trimming: 7 bases; junction bases outside the gene matches: 16. The CDR3 loop is CASSPLQGPRDIEAFF. The CDR3 coding sequence is TGTGCCAGCAGTCCGTTACAGGGGCCCAGAGACATTGAAGCTTTCTTT.

The rearrangement uses TRBV29-1 and TRBJ2-1; 10 nucleotides line up with TRBD2. Germline V lookup: CDR1 SQVTM, CDR2 ANQGSEA. Germline trimming cut 4 bases from V and 5 bases from J; bases unmatched to any gene: 8. This CDR3 is built from 15 residues. CDR3 DNA sequence: TGCAGCGTTGGGGGAGCGGGGGGGCTGGACAATGAGCAGTTCTTC. It codes for CSVGGAGGLDNEQFF.

The rearrangement uses TRBV20-1 and TRBJ1-5; 7 bases are a match to TRBD1. The V gene end was trimmed by 3 bases and the J gene end by 5 bases; junction bases not matched to a gene: 10. Germline V lookup: CDR1 DFQATT, CDR2 SNEGSKA (reference sequence). The CDR3 is made up of 15 amino acids. The CDR3 here is CSASLIGGADQPQHF. In nucleotides, the CDR3 is TGCAGTGCTAGTTTGATAGGGGGCGCGGATCAGCCCCAGCATTTT.

The rearrangement links TRBV5-1 to TRBJ2-1; 12 positions agree with TRBD2. Germline V CDR1 and CDR2: SGHRS, YFSETQ. Trimming cost V 1 base and J 7 bases; bases outside gene matches: 6. The CDR3 runs to 16 residues. CDR3 protein: CASSLNGLAGGNEQFF. CDR3 sequence (DNA): TGCGCCAGCAGCTTGAATGGGCTAGCGGGAGGGAATGAGCAGTTCTTC.

This clonotype was detected only once. The chain combines TRBV12-3 or TRBV12-4 with TRBJ2-7; 11 positions match TRBD2. After removal of 7 bases from V and 3 bases from J, the junction contained 14 bases not matched to a gene. The CDR3 contains 17 residues. The CDR3 sequence is CASTSEVLAGVDYEQYF. The CDR3 nucleotides are TGTGCCAGCACCTCTGAGGTACTAGCGGGAGTGGACTACGAGCAGTACTTC.